A single sample is the source of the 22 T cell receptor beta chains below, sequenced in a study of control samples from healthy donors and cancer patients. This table comes from immunoSEQ multiplex PCR, and its TCRdb copy is limited to in-frame clones, with some not included. The repertoire holds about 42,000 clones, with around 78% as singletons. Sequencing used blood. The origin of the receptors is a man between 60 and 70 years old in good health.

This clone appeared once. The gene calls are TRBV5-6 and TRBJ2-7, with D unclear. In germline, CDR1 is SGHDT, CDR2 YYEEEE. This CDR3 is 11 amino acids long. Deletions cut 4 bases from V and 3 bases from J, with 5 bases between. CDR3 protein: CASSAFYEQYF. CDR3 nucleotide sequence: TGTGCCAGCAGCGCCTTCTACGAGCAGTACTTC.

On this clone: This same CDR3 is encoded by further DNA sequences in the sample. The V gene is TRBV28, the J gene TRBJ1-2; 7 bases are shared with TRBD1. V was clipped by 2 bases and J by 4 bases; unmatched bases: 13. The CDR3 extends over 17 amino acids. Germline values: CDR1 MDHEN, CDR2 SYDVKM. The CDR3 DNA sequence: TGTGCCAGCAGTTTAATGGGTGAGGGGGCTATCGGCTATGGCTACACCTTC. Encoded protein: CASSLMGEGAIGYGYTF.

The chain carries TRBV10-3 and TRBJ1-4; weak D call: TRBD1 (6 bases). The CDR3 is 16 residues long. The germline V gene has CDR1 ENHRY and CDR2 SYGVKD. V gave up 1 base and J gave up 8 bases, with 17 bases separating them. The CDR3 sequence: CAISEFARQDVEKLFF. The CDR3 DNA reads TGTGCCATCAGTGAGTTTGCCAGACAGGACGTCGAAAAACTGTTTTTT.

This clone was picked up a small number of times. V usage is TRBV19 and J usage is TRBJ2-7; a weak D match, TRBD1 (6 bases). Trimming shortened V by 4 bases and J by 0 bases, and 10 bases separated the two germline ends. This CDR3 is built from 14 residues. Germline CDR1 reads LNHDA; CDR2 reads SQIVND (reference sequence). The CDR3 DNA reads TGTGCCAGTAGTACAGGGGCCAGCTCCTACGAGCAGTACTTC. It yields the protein CASSTGASSYEQYF.

The chain recombines TRBV27 with TRBJ1-1; 9 bases are a match to TRBD1. This CDR3 comprises 13 residues. Germline CDR1 is MNHEY and CDR2 is SMNVEV (reference sequence). V was clipped by 5 bases and J by 7 bases; unmatched bases: 5. CDR3 amino acids: CASSLQGANEAFF. DNA for the CDR3: TGTGCCAGCAGTCTACAGGGGGCTAATGAAGCTTTCTTT.

This clone was detected once. The chain couples TRBV5-8 to TRBJ2-5; maybe TRBD1 (5 bases). The CDR3 spans 16 residues. The germline gives CDR1 SGHTS, CDR2 YDEGEE. Trimming cost V 7 bases and J 2 bases, with 21 bases left between them. CDR3 residues: CASRSVWGSEQETQYF. The CDR3 region has the DNA TGTGCCAGCCGCTCGGTCTGGGGCAGCGAGCAAGAGACCCAGTACTTC.

J is TRBJ1-1 and V is TRBV10-3; possible D gene TRBD1, 5 bases. There are 13 residues in the CDR3. Per germline, CDR1 ENHRY and CDR2 SYGVKD. V was shortened by 0 bases and J by 5 bases, with 7 bases between the two germline ends. DNA of the CDR3: TGTGCCATCAGTGAGTCCCAGGGTACTGAAGCTTTCTTT. Protein sequence: CAISESQGTEAFF.

This chain connects TRBV28 to TRBJ1-2; D possibly corresponds to TRBD1 (6 bases). With 5 bases removed from V and 4 bases from J, the gap between germline ends came to 14 bases. The CDR3 runs 14 residues. CDR1 and CDR2 (germline): MDHEN, SYDVKM. The CDR3 loop is CASSTHPGAYGYTF. CDR3 sequence (DNA): TGTGCCAGCAGTACCCATCCGGGGGCCTATGGCTACACCTTC.

The chain has TRBV5-4 and TRBJ1-1; unclear D gene. The CDR3 has 15 amino acids. Trimming left V 3 bases short and J 3 bases short, with 15 bases between. CDR1 is SGHNT and CDR2 is YYREEE in the germline V gene (reference sequence). CDR3 sequence reads: CASSYQQSAHTEAFF. The CDR3 nucleotides read TGTGCCAGCAGCTACCAACAGTCGGCCCACACTGAAGCTTTCTTT. The whole variable domain, filled in from reference TRBV5-4 and TRBJ1-1, reads ETGVTQSPTHLIKTRGQQVTLRCSSQSGHNTVSWYQQALGQGPQFIFQYYREEENGRGNFPPRFSGLQFPNYSSELNVNALELDDSALYLCASSYQQSAHTEAFFGQGTRLTVV.

The chain employs TRBV3-1 (or the pseudogene TRBV3-2) and TRBJ2-3, with 8 bases that match TRBD2. The germline CDR1 and CDR2 sequences are LGHDT and YNNKEL (reference sequence). V lost 4 bases and J lost 0; bases outside the gene matches: 12. The CDR3 loop spans 18 amino acids. CDR3 in DNA: TGTGCCAGCAGCCTCAGGACTAGCAGGCCCAGTAGCACAGATACGCAGTATTTT. The encoded protein is CASSLRTSRPSSTDTQYF.

The CDR3 nucleotides read TGCAGCGGCACCGTCGTCGGGGCAAGAAATCAGCCCCAGCATTTT. It codes for CSGTVVGARNQPQHF. This sequence joins TRBV29-1 and TRBJ1-5; possible D gene TRBD1, 5 bases. The CDR3 contains 15 residues. The V gene lost 7 bases and the J gene lost 4 bases, with 20 bases spanning the gap. The germline V gene encodes CDR1 SQVTM and CDR2 ANQGSEA.

The chain joins TRBV28 to TRBJ2-3; maybe TRBD1 (6 bases). There are 14 residues in the CDR3. CDR1 is MDHEN and CDR2 is SYDVKM in the germline V gene. The ends were cut back, 6 bases at V and 4 bases at J, with 14 bases in the middle. The CDR3 spells CASSRQDFADTQYF. The CDR3 nucleotides are TGTGCCAGCAGCCGACAGGACTTCGCAGATACGCAGTATTTT.

V and J are TRBV25-1 and TRBJ2-7; possibly TRBD1 or TRBD2 for D (5 bases each). Germline lookup yields CDR1 MGHDK and CDR2 SYGVNS. The CDR3 extends over 12 amino acids. V was trimmed by 2 bases and J by 9 bases, leaving 11 bases between them. For the CDR3, the DNA is TGTGCCAGCAGTGAACCGGGACGTCGGCAGTACTTC. Its protein is CASSEPGRRQYF.

The rearrangement joins TRBV2 to TRBJ1-4; 9 bases match TRBD1. Germline V gives CDR1 SNHLY, CDR2 FYNNEI. Trimming at V came to 9 bases and at J to 5 bases, leaving 4 bases not matched to a gene. The CDR3 length is 13 residues. CDR3 sequence reads: CARNRGPNEKLFF. CDR3 in DNA: TGTGCCAGGAACAGGGGGCCAAATGAAAAACTGTTTTTT.

The rearrangement uses TRBV5-6 and TRBJ2-2; TRBD1 agrees at 9 bases. This CDR3 has 16 residues. The V gene end was trimmed by 0 bases and the J gene end by 4 bases; junction bases not matched to a gene: 4. From germline, CDR1 is SGHDT and CDR2 YYEEEE. Written as DNA, the CDR3 is TGTGCCAGCAGCTTGGTTGACAGGGGGAGCACCGGGGAGCTGTTTTTT. Translated: CASSLVDRGSTGELFF.

The chain couples TRBV2 to TRBJ1-2; 7 positions match TRBD1. There are 13 residues in the CDR3. Germline V gives CDR1 SNHLY, CDR2 FYNNEI. Trimming cost V 3 bases and J 4 bases; bases outside gene matches: 2. The CDR3: CASSEGQLYGYTF. DNA of the CDR3: TGTGCCAGCAGTGAGGGACAGCTCTATGGCTACACCTTC.

This chain joins TRBV7-9 and TRBJ1-3, with D possibly being TRBD1 (5 bases). There are 17 residues in the CDR3. Germline V lookup: CDR1 SEHNR, CDR2 FQNEAQ (reference sequence). Between the trimmed V and J ends, which lost 0 bases and 1 base, there was a span of 13 bases. DNA of the CDR3: TGTGCCAGCAGCTTAGCTGGCGCTAGGGGATCTGGAAACACCATATATTTT. This codes for CASSLAGARGSGNTIYF.

The rearrangement links TRBV28 to TRBJ1-1, with a possible D match to TRBD1 (6 bases). V was shortened by 6 bases and J by 5 bases, with 19 bases between the two germline ends. The CDR3 length is 15 residues. Germline lookup yields CDR1 MDHEN and CDR2 SYDVKM. For the CDR3, the DNA is TGTGCCAGCAGCTTCCCCCTACGGGGGCGAACTGAAGCTTTCTTT. This codes for CASSFPLRGRTEAFF.

This clone has a handful of counts. The chain links TRBV6-5 to TRBJ1-2; a possible D gene is TRBD1 (6 bases). Germline V gene lookup returns CDR1 MNHEY and CDR2 SVGAGI. V lost 7 bases to trimming and J lost 6 bases, with 12 bases between them. This CDR3 has 12 amino acids. The CDR3 DNA sequence: TGTGCCAGCATTTCGGACAGTAATGGCTACACCTTC. It specifies CASISDSNGYTF.

The V and J genes are TRBV7-9 and TRBJ2-1; D remains ambiguous. The CDR3 contains 16 residues. With 6 bases removed from V and 5 bases from J, the gap between germline ends came to 20 bases. In germline, CDR1 is SEHNR, CDR2 FQNEAQ (reference sequence). The CDR3 loop is CASRPATNPINNEQFF. As DNA, the CDR3 is TGTGCCAGCAGACCGGCCACAAACCCTATTAACAATGAGCAGTTCTTC.

This rearrangement joins TRBV5-1 to TRBJ2-1, with D perhaps TRBD1 (6 bases). The length of the CDR3 is 14 residues. The V end was cut by 0 bases, the J end by 6 bases, with 10 bases between. Looked up from germline, CDR1 is SGHRS and CDR2 is YFSETQ. As DNA, the CDR3 is TGCGCCAGCAGCTTGGGGGGGCCAGGCAATGAGCAGTTCTTC. It encodes CASSLGGPGNEQFF.

The chain links TRBV18 to TRBJ1-5, with D perhaps matching TRBD1 (6 bases). The germline V gene has CDR1 KGHSH and CDR2 LQKENI. The CDR3 is 14 amino acids. Trimming cost V 2 bases and J 8 bases, with 13 bases left between them. The CDR3: CASSPRAGVEPQHF. Here the CDR3 DNA reads TGTGCCAGCTCACCAAGGGCAGGGGTGGAGCCCCAGCATTTT. Using reference TRBV18 and TRBJ1-5 for the parts outside the CDR3, the full variable domain is NAGVMQNPRHLVRRRGQEARLRCSPMKGHSHVYWYRQLPEEGLKFMVYLQKENIIDESGMPKERFSAEFPKEGPSILRIQQVVRGDSAAYFCASSPRAGVEPQHFGDGTRLSIL.